These T cell receptor beta chains were read from a single sample in a study of control samples from healthy donors and cancer patients. The method was immunoSEQ multiplex PCR; TCRdb's version includes in-frame clones alone and lacks a portion of them. This sample carries around 140,000 clones, over 85% of them seen once, and the ten largest clones take 5.5% to 7.5%. The specimen was blood. These receptors originate from a man in his late teens or twenties in good health. CDR3s include the opening cysteine and the closing phenylalanine or tryptophan. D genes are given only for firm matches. The listing skips clone size in some rows; elsewhere it reads once, few, many or a size class.

cdr3_aa: CASRPTGEGTEAFF
cdr3_nt: TGTGCCAGCAGACCGACAGGGGAAGGGACTGAAGCTTTCTTT
v_call: TRBV3-1/TRBV3-2
j_call: TRBJ1-1
d_call: TRBD1
clone_size: .

cdr3_aa: CASSQRDSARGEQYF
cdr3_nt: TGTGCCAGCAGCCAGCGGGACAGCGCCAGGGGGGAGCAGTACTTC
v_call: TRBV4-2
j_call: TRBJ2-7
d_call: .
clone_size: .

cdr3_aa: CASSHTRFIEAFF
cdr3_nt: TGTGCCAGCAGTCATACCCGATTCATTGAAGCTTTCTTT
v_call: TRBV28
j_call: TRBJ1-1
d_call: .
clone_size: once

cdr3_aa: CASSFWGQETQYF
cdr3_nt: TGTGCCAGCAGCTTTTGGGGGCAAGAGACCCAGTACTTC
v_call: TRBV11-3
j_call: TRBJ2-5
d_call: .
clone_size: .

cdr3_aa: CASSESAGRQRGRSEAFF
cdr3_nt: TGCGCCAGCAGTGAGTCGGCTGGGAGACAGAGAGGGCGGAGTGAAGCTTTCTTT
v_call: TRBV10-1
j_call: TRBJ1-1
d_call: .
clone_size: few

cdr3_aa: CASREGGHSNQPQHF
cdr3_nt: TGTGCCAGTAGGGAAGGAGGGCACAGCAATCAGCCCCAGCATTTT
v_call: TRBV6-1
j_call: TRBJ1-5
d_call: .
clone_size: .

cdr3_aa: CASRDSPQSYNEQFF
cdr3_nt: TGTGCCAGTAGGGACAGTCCGCAGAGTTACAATGAGCAGTTCTTC
v_call: TRBV19
j_call: TRBJ2-1
d_call: .
clone_size: .

cdr3_aa: CASSFRHGQGRTETQYF
cdr3_nt: TGTGCCAGCAGTTTCCGTCACGGACAGGGCCGTACTGAGACCCAGTACTTC
v_call: TRBV5-5
j_call: TRBJ2-5
d_call: TRBD1
clone_size: .

cdr3_aa: CASSQDEGDGQPQHF
cdr3_nt: TGTGCCAGCAGCCAAGATGAGGGGGACGGGCAGCCCCAGCATTTT
v_call: TRBV3-1/TRBV3-2
j_call: TRBJ1-5
d_call: .
clone_size: once

cdr3_aa: CASSESRVRSTDTQYF
cdr3_nt: TGTGCCAGCAGTGAAAGTAGGGTCAGGAGCACAGATACGCAGTATTTT
v_call: TRBV2
j_call: TRBJ2-3
d_call: .
clone_size: .

cdr3_aa: CASSLTPSGGSTDTQYF
cdr3_nt: TGTGCCAGCAGTTTAACTCCTAGCGGGGGATCCACAGATACGCAGTATTTT
v_call: TRBV27
j_call: TRBJ2-3
d_call: TRBD2
clone_size: .

cdr3_aa: CASSPAGTGELFF
cdr3_nt: TGTGCCAGCAGCCCCGCAGGGACCGGGGAGCTGTTTTTT
v_call: TRBV27
j_call: TRBJ2-2
d_call: .
clone_size: .

cdr3_aa: CASSRAGILANTEAFF
cdr3_nt: TGTGCCAGCAGCAGAGCGGGAATTTTGGCGAACACTGAAGCTTTCTTT
v_call: TRBV7-6
j_call: TRBJ1-1
d_call: .
clone_size: many

cdr3_aa: CASSPGQNYGYTF
cdr3_nt: TGTGCCAGCAGTCCGGGACAGAACTATGGCTACACCTTC
v_call: TRBV7-2
j_call: TRBJ1-2
d_call: TRBD1
clone_size: .

cdr3_aa: CASSLAGGELMNTEAFF
cdr3_nt: TGCGCCAGCAGCTTGGCCGGGGGGGAGCTAATGAACACTGAAGCTTTCTTT
v_call: TRBV5-1
j_call: TRBJ1-1
d_call: .
clone_size: .

cdr3_aa: CASRVAYEQYF
cdr3_nt: TGTGCCAGCAGGGTCGCCTACGAGCAGTACTTC
v_call: TRBV6-5
j_call: TRBJ2-7
d_call: .
clone_size: .

cdr3_aa: CATSFKGNEQFF
cdr3_nt: TGTGCCACATCCTTTAAAGGCAATGAGCAGTTCTTC
v_call: TRBV24-1
j_call: TRBJ2-1
d_call: .
clone_size: .

cdr3_aa: CASSLRESTYNSPLHF
cdr3_nt: TGTGCCAGCAGCTTAAGGGAGAGTACCTATAATTCACCCCTCCACTTT
v_call: TRBV7-6
j_call: TRBJ1-6
d_call: .
clone_size: .

cdr3_aa: CASSFYTSGKIQYEQYF
cdr3_nt: TGTGCCAGCAGCTTCTATACTAGCGGGAAGATACAGTACGAGCAGTACTTC
v_call: TRBV7-2
j_call: TRBJ2-7
d_call: TRBD2
clone_size: .

cdr3_aa: CASSDAGYSNQPQHF
cdr3_nt: TGCGCCAGCAGTGACGCAGGGTATAGCAATCAGCCCCAGCATTTT
v_call: TRBV10-2
j_call: TRBJ1-5
d_call: .
clone_size: many

cdr3_aa: CASSPGPQKSSPLHF
cdr3_nt: TGTGCCAGCAGCCCGGGGCCACAAAAGAGCTCACCCCTCCACTTT
v_call: TRBV7-6
j_call: TRBJ1-6
d_call: .
clone_size: .

cdr3_aa: CSVGQGEGTEAFF
cdr3_nt: TGCAGCGTTGGGCAGGGAGAGGGGACTGAAGCTTTCTTT
v_call: TRBV29-1
j_call: TRBJ1-1
d_call: .
clone_size: .

cdr3_aa: CSAAGLSQAYEQYF
cdr3_nt: TGCAGCGCCGCCGGCCTAAGTCAAGCCTACGAGCAGTACTTC
v_call: TRBV29-1
j_call: TRBJ2-7
d_call: .
clone_size: .

cdr3_aa: CATRVQLPTGELFF
cdr3_nt: TGTGCCACCCGAGTACAGCTCCCGACCGGGGAGCTGTTTTTT
v_call: TRBV2
j_call: TRBJ2-2
d_call: .
clone_size: once

cdr3_aa: CAISDLSRAAGNTIYF
cdr3_nt: TGTGCCATCAGTGACCTTTCCAGGGCTGCGGGAAACACCATATATTTT
v_call: TRBV10-3
j_call: TRBJ1-3
d_call: .
clone_size: once

cdr3_aa: CASSANGPPYEQYF
cdr3_nt: TGCGCCAGCAGCGCGAATGGGCCCCCCTACGAGCAGTACTTC
v_call: TRBV4-1
j_call: TRBJ2-7
d_call: .
clone_size: .

cdr3_aa: CASSSLEFNYGYTF
cdr3_nt: TGTGCCAGCAGCTCCCTTGAGTTCAACTATGGCTACACCTTC
v_call: TRBV7-8
j_call: TRBJ1-2
d_call: .
clone_size: .

cdr3_aa: CASTRRGPYNEQFF
cdr3_nt: TGTGCCAGCACGAGAAGGGGTCCTTACAATGAGCAGTTCTTC
v_call: TRBV5-5
j_call: TRBJ2-1
d_call: .
clone_size: few

cdr3_aa: CASSLDRVNTEAFF
cdr3_nt: TGCGCCAGCAGCTTGGACAGGGTGAACACTGAAGCTTTCTTT
v_call: TRBV5-1
j_call: TRBJ1-1
d_call: .
clone_size: few

cdr3_aa: CASSLSAVRTEKLFF
cdr3_nt: TGTGCCAGTAGTCTTTCGGCCGTGAGGACTGAAAAACTGTTTTTT
v_call: TRBV19
j_call: TRBJ1-4
d_call: .
clone_size: .

cdr3_aa: CASSPSNTGELFF
cdr3_nt: TGCGCCAGCAGTCCGTCGAACACCGGGGAGCTGTTTTTT
v_call: TRBV10-1
j_call: TRBJ2-2
d_call: .
clone_size: .

cdr3_aa: CASSQGTGSGYTF
cdr3_nt: TGTGCCAGCAGTCAAGGGACAGGGAGCGGCTACACCTTC
v_call: TRBV6-2/TRBV6-3
j_call: TRBJ1-2
d_call: TRBD1
clone_size: .

cdr3_aa: CAWSVLSYEQYF
cdr3_nt: TGTGCCTGGAGTGTACTTTCGTACGAGCAGTACTTC
v_call: TRBV30
j_call: TRBJ2-7
d_call: .
clone_size: .

cdr3_aa: CASSMRSVSEQFF
cdr3_nt: TGTGCCAGTAGTATGCGAAGCGTCAGTGAGCAGTTCTTC
v_call: TRBV19
j_call: TRBJ2-1
d_call: .
clone_size: .

cdr3_aa: CATSDVNRVAGANVLTF
cdr3_nt: TGTGCCACCAGTGACGTTAACCGGGTGGCTGGGGCCAACGTCCTGACTTTC
v_call: TRBV24-1
j_call: TRBJ2-6
d_call: .
clone_size: .

cdr3_aa: CASTEGGGSSSDEQFF
cdr3_nt: TGTGCCAGCACTGAGGGCGGCGGGAGTTCTTCTGATGAGCAGTTCTTC
v_call: TRBV19
j_call: TRBJ2-1
d_call: TRBD2
clone_size: .

cdr3_aa: CASSPVGQGPYEQYF
cdr3_nt: TGTGCCAGCAGCCCCGTCGGACAGGGCCCCTACGAGCAGTACTTC
v_call: TRBV9
j_call: TRBJ2-7
d_call: TRBD1
clone_size: few

cdr3_aa: CASSSQGQGAPFTEFF
cdr3_nt: TGTGCCAGCAGTTCCCAAGGCCAGGGGGCGCCATTTACCGAGTTCTTC
v_call: TRBV27
j_call: TRBJ2-1
d_call: TRBD1
clone_size: .

cdr3_aa: CASSSISGRIDTGELFF
cdr3_nt: TGTGCTAGCAGCTCGATTAGCGGGAGGATCGACACCGGGGAGCTGTTTTTT
v_call: TRBV7-7
j_call: TRBJ2-2
d_call: TRBD2
clone_size: .

cdr3_aa: CASSWDREIHEQYF
cdr3_nt: TGTGCCAGCAGCTGGGACAGGGAGATCCACGAGCAGTACTTC
v_call: TRBV6-2/TRBV6-3
j_call: TRBJ2-7
d_call: TRBD1
clone_size: .